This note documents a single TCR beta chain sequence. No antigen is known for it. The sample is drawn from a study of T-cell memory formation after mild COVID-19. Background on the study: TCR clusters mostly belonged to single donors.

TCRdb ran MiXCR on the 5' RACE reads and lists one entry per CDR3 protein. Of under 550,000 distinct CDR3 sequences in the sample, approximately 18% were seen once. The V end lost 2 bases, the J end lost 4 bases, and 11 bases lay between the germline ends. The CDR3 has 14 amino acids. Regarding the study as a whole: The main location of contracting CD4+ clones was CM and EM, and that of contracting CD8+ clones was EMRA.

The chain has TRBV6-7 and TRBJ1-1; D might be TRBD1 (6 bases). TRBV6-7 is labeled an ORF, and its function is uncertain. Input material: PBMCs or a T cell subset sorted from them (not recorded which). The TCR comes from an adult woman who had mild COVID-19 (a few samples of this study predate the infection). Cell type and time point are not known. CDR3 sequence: CASSYTGIITEAFF. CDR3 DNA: TGTGCCAGCAGTTACACAGGGATAATCACTGAAGCTTTCTTT.